Listed below are T cell receptor beta chains from one sample, sequenced in a study of shared clonotypes between healthy human individuals. Libraries were prepared by immunoSEQ multiplex PCR; TCRdb keeps only in-frame clonotypes and omits some of them. The table lists under 600,000 clones, roughly 98% of them singletons. The sample was naive CD8+ T cells sorted from blood. These TCRs come from a man in his thirties or forties in good health. The CDR3 runs from the conserved cysteine through the conserved F or W. The D gene is left open where the match is weak. A row's size may be missing; if present it is once, few, many or a size class.

.	.	TRBV15	CATSRGSGTDTQYF
.	TRBD1	TRBV5-1	CASSLVGQGISYEQYF
once	TRBD2	TRBV7-9	CASSILNVGLEGADTQYF
.	.	TRBV11-2	CARELRRAGYGYTF
.	.	TRBV5-6	CASTTPTNTGELFF
.	TRBD2	TRBV5-1	CASSLELAGSYEQYF
.	.	TRBV5-1	CASSLAVRDTGRGDPYEQYF
.	TRBD1	TRBV7-2	CASSGTGSNQPQHF
.	TRBD2	TRBV27	CASSFSSGRNEQFF
.	TRBD2	TRBV4-3	CASSQDLLAETYEQYF
.	.	TRBV9	CASNTLDRPGGYGYTF
.	.	TRBV13	CASSSKGTDTQYF
.	.	TRBV30	CAWSVINEQYF
.	.	TRBV11-2	CASSAEAGRYEQYF
.	.	TRBV15	CATSDSNQETQYF
once	TRBD1	TRBV29-1	CSVELTGARSTGELFF
.	.	TRBV5-1	CASSLPPPGNSYNEQFF
.	TRBD1	TRBV27	CASTRDRGSLYTGELFF